These 17 T cell receptor beta chains were all obtained from the same sample, sequenced in a study of CD8+CD57+ T cells in acquired aplastic anemia. The authors sequenced patients whose flow cytometry had shown CD8+CD57+ cell expansion. It was genomic DNA that served as the template for profiling TCR beta VDJ and CDR3. One entry per CDR3 protein, called by TCRdb with MiXCR from the reads. The sample carries around 200,000 distinct CDR3 sequences, approximately 52% recorded once. Sequenced input: sorted CD4+, CD8+, or CD8+CD57+ T cells (not recorded which) from PBMCs. The receptors here all came from a human donor with aplastic anemia.

This clonotype has only one observation. The chain is built from TRBV5-6 and TRBJ1-6, with 8 bases matching TRBD1. The V gene's germline CDR1 is SGHDT and CDR2 YYEEEE. J lost 7 bases, V lost 4 bases, and 7 bases had no gene match. The length of the CDR3 is 15 residues. CDR3 coding DNA: TGTGCCAGCAGCCTACCGGGACAGGTCAATTCACCCCTCCACTTT. Its protein is CASSLPGQVNSPLHF.

J is TRBJ2-7 and V is TRBV16, with a weak D call TRBD2 (6 bases). Trimming took 7 bases from V and 6 from J, leaving 22 bases between them. The CDR3 runs 15 residues. CDR1 and CDR2 from the germline V gene are KGHSY and FQNENV. In DNA form, the CDR3 reads TGTGCCAGCACTTCACGAGAGACGGGGGATGGCGAGCAGTACTTC. Translating gives CASTSRETGDGEQYF.

Remarks on this clonotype: A clone one base away is much larger, so this may be a read error. The chain couples TRBV4-2 to TRBJ1-1, with D possibly being TRBD1 (5 bases). The V end lost 4 bases, the J end lost 4 bases, and 28 bases lay between the germline ends. Germline values: CDR1 LGHNA, CDR2 YNFKEQ. This CDR3 has 19 amino acids. CDR3 coding DNA: TGTGCCAGCAGCCTTCCCCCAAGGTCAACAGGTGGGATGAGCACTGAAGCTTTCTTT. Translation gives CASSLPPRSTGGMSTEAFF.

The rearrangement links TRBV9 to TRBJ2-5; D gene ambiguous. Germline V gives CDR1 SGDLS, CDR2 YYNGEE. This CDR3 spans 13 amino acids. Trimming removed 2 bases at V and 5 bases at J, with 10 bases between. This CDR3 is CASSVHVGETQYF. As DNA, the CDR3 is TGTGCCAGCAGCGTTCATGTGGGTGAGACCCAGTACTTC.

This clonotype came up many times. V usage is TRBV5-5 and J usage is TRBJ1-1, with D unclear. Germline-derived CDR1 and CDR2 are SGHKS and YYEKEE (reference sequence). The CDR3 covers 12 residues. V gave up 4 bases and J gave up 7 bases, with 11 bases separating them. This chain's CDR3 is CASSTTAGEAFF. CDR3 sequence (DNA): TGTGCCAGCAGCACTACCGCAGGTGAAGCTTTCTTT. Filled out from reference TRBV5-5 and TRBJ1-1, the complete variable domain reads DAGVTQSPTHLIKTRGQQVTLRCSPISGHKSVSWYQQVLGQGPQFIFQYYEKEERGRGNFPDRFSARQFPNYSSELNVNALLLGDSALYLCASSTTAGEAFFGQGTRLTVV.

This clonotype was seen at least ten times. V is TRBV7-2 and J is TRBJ2-5; 9 bases map to TRBD2. Trimming cost V 8 bases and J 5 bases; bases outside gene matches: 15. The length of the CDR3 is 16 residues. The germline CDR1 and CDR2 sequences are SGHTA and FQGNSA. CDR3 coding DNA: TGTGCCAGCCTTGGGAGACGGCGGGGGGGGCTGGAGACCCAGTACTTC. Translation: CASLGRRRGGLETQYF.

This chain joins TRBV19 and TRBJ1-1; D uncertain. CDR1 is LNHDA, CDR2 SQIVND, per germline (reference sequence). V lost 3 bases, J lost 4 bases, and 9 bases lay in between. The CDR3 is made up of 13 amino acids. CDR3: CASSIEGSTEAFF. DNA for the CDR3: TGTGCCAGTAGTATTGAAGGGTCCACTGAAGCTTTCTTT. Based on the CDR3 plus reference TRBV19 and TRBJ1-1, the full variable domain is DGGITQSPKYLFRKEGQNVTLSCEQNLNHDAMYWYRQDPGQGLRLIYYSQIVNDFQKGDIAEGYSVSREKKESFPLTVTSAQKNPTAFYLCASSIEGSTEAFFGQGTRLTVV.

The chain links TRBV2 to TRBJ2-7; 9 nucleotides agree with TRBD2. Unmatched junction bases numbered 7, after V lost 4 bases and J lost 6 bases. This CDR3 comprises 14 residues. Germline V gene data show CDR1 as SNHLY and CDR2 as FYNNEI. CDR3 nucleotide sequence: TGTGCCAGCAGTGGGGTTAGCGGGAGTAGCGAGCAGTACTTC. Protein product: CASSGVSGSSEQYF.

Many counts were recorded for this clonotype. The rearrangement uses TRBV20-1 and TRBJ2-1; D is unclear. The germline V gene encodes CDR1 DFQATT and CDR2 SNEGSKA (reference sequence). The CDR3 contains 13 residues. V lost 0 bases to trimming and J lost 6 bases, with 9 bases between them. The CDR3 sequence is CSAREATINEQFF. Here the CDR3 DNA reads TGCAGTGCTAGAGAGGCTACAATCAATGAGCAGTTCTTC.

On this clonotype: One junction end does not reproduce the germline sequence, and a read error may be involved. The V and J genes are TRBV10-3 and TRBJ1-3; D not certain. Germline values: CDR1 ENHRY, CDR2 SYGVKD. This CDR3 is built from 12 residues. In nucleotides, the CDR3 is TGTGCCGTCAGTGAGGATCGAAACACCATATATTTT. It translates to CAVSEDRNTIYF.

This chain joins TRBV18 and TRBJ1-4; D unresolved. The CDR3 totals 12 residues. V was clipped by 2 bases and J by 8 bases, with 6 bases between them. CDR1 and CDR2 (germline): KGHSH, LQKENI. CDR3 in DNA: TGTGCCAGCTCACCAGGGGTCGAAAAACTGTTTTTT. Its translation: CASSPGVEKLFF.

In its sample, this clonotype was seen many times. The rearrangement uses TRBV6-2 or TRBV6-3 and TRBJ2-5; 10 nucleotides match TRBD2. CDR3 length: 15 amino acids. V shed 0 bases and J 4 bases; nucleotides not matched to a gene: 2. Germline lookup yields CDR1 MNHEY and CDR2 SVGEGT. The CDR3 here is CASSYSSGGSETQYF. CDR3 bases: TGTGCCAGCAGTTACTCTAGCGGGGGGTCAGAGACCCAGTACTTC.

The chain links TRBV5-1 to TRBJ1-1; D uncertain. CDR3 length: 15 amino acids. Germline V gene lookup returns CDR1 SGHRS and CDR2 YFSETQ. V was cut by 0 bases and J by 1 base, with 10 bases left in between. Written as DNA, the CDR3 is TGCGCCAGCAGCTTGGAGATAAGGGAGAACACTGAAGCTTTCTTT. Its protein product is CASSLEIRENTEAFF.

The rearrangement joins TRBV10-3 to TRBJ1-1; TRBD1 aligns across 8 bases. The CDR3 loop spans 13 amino acids. V trimming: 5 bases; J trimming: 4 bases; junction bases outside the gene matches: 3. Germline loops: CDR1 ENHRY, CDR2 SYGVKD. The DNA for the CDR3 is TGTGCCATCAGTTACGACAGGGGCACTGAAGCTTTCTTT. This gives the protein CAISYDRGTEAFF.

This chain links TRBV5-1 with TRBJ2-2; no clear D gene. CDR3 size: 14 residues. Germline CDR1 SGHRS, CDR2 YFSETQ. Deletions cut 0 bases from V and 4 bases from J, with 7 bases between. DNA for the CDR3: TGCGCCAGCAGCTTGGTTCCGTCCACCGGGGAGCTGTTTTTT. This codes for CASSLVPSTGELFF.

On this clonotype itself: The CDR3 ends on some other residue instead of the conserved phenylalanine or tryptophan, so this is likely a read error. This chain joins TRBV7-7 and TRBJ1-1; D gene uncertain. CDR1 and CDR2 from the germline V gene are SSHAT and FNYEAQ (reference sequence). The length of the CDR3 is 13 residues. CDR3 region: CASSNSENTEAFL. For the CDR3, the DNA is TGTGCTAGCAGCAACTCCGAGAACACTGAAGCTTTCCTT.

This clonotype has a count of ten or more. The chain carries TRBV7-9 and TRBJ2-5, with 9 bases identical to TRBD1. Per germline, CDR1 SEHNR and CDR2 FQNEAQ (reference sequence). J lost 5 bases, V lost 1 base, and 5 bases had no gene match. This CDR3 contains 15 residues. In DNA, the CDR3 is TGTGCCAGCAGCTTAGGGACAGGGGACGGGGAGACCCAGTACTTC. Its protein product is CASSLGTGDGETQYF.